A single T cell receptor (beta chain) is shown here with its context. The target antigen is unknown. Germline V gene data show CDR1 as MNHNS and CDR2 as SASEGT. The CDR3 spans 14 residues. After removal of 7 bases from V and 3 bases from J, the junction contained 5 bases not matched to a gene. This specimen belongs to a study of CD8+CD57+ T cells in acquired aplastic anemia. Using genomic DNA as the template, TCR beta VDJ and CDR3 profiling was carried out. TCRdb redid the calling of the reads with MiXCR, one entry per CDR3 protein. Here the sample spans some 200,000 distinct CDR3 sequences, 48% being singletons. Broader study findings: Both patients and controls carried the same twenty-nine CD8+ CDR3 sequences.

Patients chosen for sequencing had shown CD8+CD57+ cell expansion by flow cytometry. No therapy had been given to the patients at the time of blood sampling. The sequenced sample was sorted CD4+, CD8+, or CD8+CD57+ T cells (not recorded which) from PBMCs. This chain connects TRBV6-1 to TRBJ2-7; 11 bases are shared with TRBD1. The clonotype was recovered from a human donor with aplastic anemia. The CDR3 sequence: CASKAGQGGYEQYF. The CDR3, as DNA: TGTGCCAGCAAGGCGGGACAGGGGGGCTACGAGCAGTACTTC.